The rows below give T cell receptor beta chains drawn from one sample of a study of T-cell memory formation after mild COVID-19. TCRdb recomputed calls from the 5' RACE reads with MiXCR, one row per CDR3 protein. The data show approximately 190,000 distinct CDR3 sequences, roughly 18% seen once. Specimen: PBMCs or a T cell subset sorted from them (not recorded which). The source of these receptors is an adult woman who had mild COVID-19 (a few samples of this study predate the infection). Cell type and time point are not known. Each CDR3 is given with its conserved first and last residue. The D gene is left open where the match is weak. Part of the rows lack a size; the others show once, few, many or a class for expanded clones.

J gene	clone size	D gene	V gene	CDR3 protein	CDR3 DNA
TRBJ2-7	NA	TRBD2	TRBV6-1	CASSEAAGGRGEQYF	TGTGCCAGCAGTGAAGCAGCGGGAGGTCGGGGGGAGCAGTACTTC
TRBJ1-3	NA	NA	TRBV12-3/TRBV12-4	CASSTTGSGNTIYF	TGTGCCAGCAGCACTACAGGGTCTGGAAACACCATATATTTT
TRBJ2-7	many	NA	TRBV12-3/TRBV12-4	CASRRSGTPVEQYF	TGTGCCAGCAGGCGTTCCGGGACACCTGTCGAGCAGTACTTC
TRBJ2-7	NA	TRBD2	TRBV5-5	CASTRQNPGLASSYEQYF	TGTGCCAGCACCCGACAGAACCCTGGACTAGCGTCTTCCTACGAGCAGTACTTC
TRBJ2-7	few	NA	TRBV20-1	CSARDPLGGSSYEQYF	TGCAGTGCTAGAGATCCCCTCGGAGGGAGCTCCTACGAGCAGTACTTC
TRBJ1-2	NA	NA	TRBV20-1	CSASGDRLYYGYTF	TGCAGTGCTAGCGGGGACCGCCTCTATTATGGCTACACCTTC
TRBJ1-1	NA	TRBD1	TRBV10-3	CAISGRGDTEAFF	TGTGCCATCAGTGGCAGGGGGGACACTGAAGCTTTCTTT
TRBJ2-5	NA	NA	TRBV10-3	CAIGGPGGQETQYF	TGTGCCATCGGGGGGCCAGGGGGTCAAGAGACCCAGTACTTC
TRBJ2-3	NA	TRBD2	TRBV5-1	CASSPAGTSDTDTQYF	TGCGCCAGCAGCCCGGCCGGGACTAGCGACACAGATACGCAGTATTTT
TRBJ2-4	medium-sized	TRBD1	TRBV5-1	CASSSGQGPLAKNIQYF	TGCGCCAGCAGCTCCGGACAGGGACCCCTAGCCAAAAACATTCAGTACTTC
TRBJ1-1	few	NA	TRBV9	CASSPGQARDTEAFF	TGTGCCAGCAGTCCGGGTCAGGCCCGGGACACTGAAGCTTTCTTT
TRBJ2-1	many	TRBD1	TRBV10-3	CAISRPDRWNNEQFF	TGTGCCATCAGTAGGCCGGACAGGTGGAACAATGAGCAGTTCTTC
TRBJ2-3	NA	TRBD2	TRBV20-1	CSARWASGGRRTDTQYF	TGCAGTGCACGATGGGCTAGCGGGGGTCGACGCACAGATACGCAGTATTTT
TRBJ1-3	many	NA	TRBV5-1	CASSPDSSGNTIYF	TGCGCCAGCAGCCCGGACAGCTCTGGAAACACCATATATTTT
TRBJ2-1	NA	TRBD1	TRBV20-1	CSARDRGRNEQFF	TGCAGTGCTAGGGACAGGGGGCGAAATGAGCAGTTCTTC
TRBJ2-2	NA	NA	TRBV7-8	CASSPPRANTGELFF	TGTGCCAGCAGCCCGCCCCGGGCGAACACCGGGGAGCTGTTTTTT
TRBJ1-4	few	TRBD1	TRBV12-3/TRBV12-4	CASSFEGAEEWSQLFF	TGTGCCAGCAGTTTTGAGGGGGCTGAAGAGTGGAGTCAACTGTTTTTT
TRBJ1-4	NA	NA	TRBV10-3	CAIREDGGTNEKLFF	TGTGCCATCAGGGAGGACGGTGGAACTAATGAAAAACTGTTTTTT
TRBJ1-1	NA	TRBD1	TRBV19	CASSDRDRGKDTEAFF	TGTGCCAGTAGTGACCGGGACAGGGGCAAAGACACTGAAGCTTTCTTT
TRBJ2-3	few	TRBD1	TRBV7-3	CASSPGTALGPDTQYF	TGTGCCAGCAGCCCCGGGACAGCCTTAGGTCCAGATACGCAGTATTTT
TRBJ1-5	NA	TRBD1	TRBV12-3/TRBV12-4	CASRAPPGTGISNQPQHF	TGTGCCAGCAGAGCACCACCCGGGACAGGGATTAGCAATCAGCCCCAGCATTTT
TRBJ1-5	once	NA	TRBV6-6	CASSYGTGQPQHF	TGTGCCAGCAGTTACGGGACGGGTCAGCCCCAGCATTTT
TRBJ1-3	NA	NA	TRBV3-1	CASSQDPAGVGNTIYF	TGTGCCAGCAGCCAAGACCCCGCGGGGGTTGGAAACACCATATATTTT
TRBJ2-1	NA	NA	TRBV25-1	CASSDPREGGYNEQFF	TGTGCCAGCAGTGACCCTCGCGAGGGGGGGTACAATGAGCAGTTCTTC
TRBJ1-2	NA	NA	TRBV9	CASSVDQDRGYGYTF	TGTGCCAGCAGCGTAGATCAGGACAGAGGCTATGGCTACACCTTC
TRBJ2-7	few	TRBD1	TRBV7-8	CASSSLGGQGYEQYF	TGTGCCAGCAGCTCCCTGGGGGGACAGGGCTACGAGCAGTACTTC
TRBJ2-2	NA	TRBD2	TRBV4-1	CASSQLAGASTGELFF	TGCGCCAGCAGCCAACTAGCGGGGGCGAGCACCGGGGAGCTGTTTTTT